The 7 T cell receptor beta chains reported below all come from one sample, sequenced in a study of blood T cell repertoires in COVID-19. Generated by immunoSEQ multiplex PCR, the TCRdb table keeps only in-frame clones and is missing some. The sample comprises about 400,000 clones, 75% to 90% of which are singletons, and roughly 7.2% rests with the top ten. Sequencing input: peripheral blood. These TCRs come from a woman aged 55-70 years with COVID-19, enrolled during active disease.

This clone was detected once. V gene TRBV5-1 combines with J gene TRBJ2-2; TRBD1 agrees at 10 bases. This CDR3 contains 15 residues. The V gene end was trimmed by 4 bases and the J gene end by 3 bases; junction bases not matched to a gene: 3. CDR1 SGHRS and CDR2 YFSETQ come from the germline V gene. Here the CDR3 DNA reads TGCGCCAGCAGCCGGGGGACAGGGGACACCGGGGAGCTGTTTTTT. Amino acids: CASSRGTGDTGELFF.

The J gene is TRBJ1-1, the V gene TRBV6-2 or TRBV6-3; no definite D call. Trimming removed 2 bases from V and 4 bases from J, with 11 bases in between. The length of the CDR3 is 14 residues. Germline V gives CDR1 MNHEY, CDR2 SVGEGT. CDR3 coding DNA: TGTGCCAGCAGTTACATCTGGAGGAGCACTGAAGCTTTCTTT. Amino acids: CASSYIWRSTEAFF.

The genes are TRBV7-2 and TRBJ1-5, with a tentative D call TRBD1 (5 bases). This CDR3 comprises 14 residues. The V and J ends lost 1 base and 7 bases respectively, with 11 bases between them. Germline V CDR1 and CDR2: SGHTA, FQGNSA. The CDR3 protein is CASSLGWRDQPQHF. In DNA, the CDR3 is TGTGCCAGCAGCTTAGGATGGAGGGACCAGCCCCAGCATTTT.

The chain couples TRBV5-1 to TRBJ1-1, with 9 nucleotides matching TRBD1. Germline CDR1 SGHRS, CDR2 YFSETQ. CDR3 length: 16 amino acids. V dropped 4 bases and J dropped 2; count of bases not matched to a gene: 9. In nucleotides, the CDR3 is TGCGCCAGCAGCCTACAAACAGGGGGCGTAAACACTGAAGCTTTCTTT. This codes for CASSLQTGGVNTEAFF.

The chain carries TRBV13 and TRBJ2-3; 16 bases are a match to TRBD2. The CDR3 sequence is 19 residues long. Germline CDR1 reads PRHDT; CDR2 reads FYEKMQ (reference sequence). With 4 bases clipped from V and 4 bases from J, the junction kept 11 bases outside the gene matches. CDR3 nucleotides: TGTGCCAGCAGCTCGGGACTAGCGGGGGGGAGCAACCTCCCAGATACGCAGTATTTT. Translated, it gives CASSSGLAGGSNLPDTQYF.

The chain recombines TRBV5-1 with TRBJ2-7, with a possible D match to TRBD1 (6 bases). Germline lookup yields CDR1 SGHRS and CDR2 YFSETQ. CDR3 length: 14 residues. V lost 1 base and J lost 2, with 10 bases in between. CDR3 bases: TGCGCCAGCAGCTTGTACTGGACAGCCTACGAGCAGTACTTC. It is translated as CASSLYWTAYEQYF.

This chain joins TRBV10-1 and TRBJ2-6; D call uncertain. V lost 3 bases and J 0 bases, leaving 12 bases between the germline ends. This CDR3 spans 17 amino acids. Germline CDR1 reads WNHNN; CDR2 reads SYGVQD (reference sequence). DNA for the CDR3: TGCGCCAGCAGTGACTATGGAGTGGACTCTGGGGCCAACGTCCTGACTTTC. Translated: CASSDYGVDSGANVLTF.